Sequencing of this T cell receptor beta chain was carried out in a study of blood T cell repertoires in COVID-19. Study-wide background: COVID-19 samples from acute and convalescent phases originated in the United States, Italy and Spain. The analysed material was cDNA or gDNA that came from T cells, B-cell-depleted T cells, or PBMCs.

As processed by the authors: The authors estimated nucleated cell counts from reference gene primer amplification. Repertoires were generated with immunoSEQ multiplex PCR, while TCRdb's copy carries only in-frame clones and drops some. V, J and clone size are taken as reported in that table, and D and trimming were inferred from the DNA itself. The sample has roughly 90,000 clones, about 90% seen once; the top ten hold approximately 1.6%. This CDR3 is 13 amino acids long. V lost 10 bases, J lost 3 bases, and 6 bases stayed unmatched. The germline V gene encodes CDR1 LNHDA and CDR2 SQIVND (reference sequence).

This chain uses TRBV19 with TRBJ1-3; 7 nucleotides match TRBD1. What was sequenced was peripheral blood. The receptor's source is a human donor with active COVID-19. The donor label of this sample is uncertain. CDR3 loop: CANTGDGGNTIYF. As DNA, the CDR3 is TGTGCCAATACAGGGGACGGTGGAAACACCATATATTTT.